In its sample, the clone carrying this TCR beta chain was seen many times. The sample originates from a study of spatial heterogeneity in lung cancer. V was shortened by 8 bases and J by 2 bases, with 14 bases between the two germline ends. The V gene's germline CDR1 is MDHEN and CDR2 SYDVKM. The CDR3 has 14 residues. TCRdb passed the 5' RACE reads through MiXCR, listing each CDR3 protein once. The repertoire holds around 11,000 distinct CDR3 sequences, with roughly 3.8% as singletons. Stated time point: sample taken at primary tumor resection. Unsorted whole RNA from tumor, nontumor lung or frozen PBMC underwent sequencing. The donor group consisted of roughly 76 patients who had untreated, early-stage non-small cell lung cancer.

The chain links TRBV28 to TRBJ2-3, with a tentative D call TRBD2 (5 bases). Here the sequenced sample was normal lung tissue next to the tumor, taken at surgery. This receptor was taken from a male donor with early-stage non-small cell lung cancer. CDR3 sequence: CASLRTGNTDTQYF. CDR3 nucleotide sequence: TGTGCCAGCCTCCGGACGGGGAACACAGATACGCAGTATTTT.